What follows are 14 T cell receptor beta chains derived from one specimen sequenced in a study of Graves' ophthalmopathy and Graves' hyperthyroidism. Amplifying from RNA transcripts, the study obtained TCR beta CDR3 regions. HTBI primers primed a first-round RT-PCR, and a second-round multiplex PCR followed. In TCRdb, the multiplex PCR reads were re-called with MiXCR into one record per CDR3 protein. The data show hundreds of thousands of distinct CDR3 sequences, approximately 22% seen once. The sequenced sample consisted of peripheral blood. The receptors were sampled from a woman aged 18-29 years with stable Graves' hyperthyroidism. Some clones in this sample may be carry-over from other donors' samples.

This chain joins TRBV6-1 and TRBJ1-1; tentative D call: TRBD1 (5 bases). Trimming shortened V by 8 bases and J by 5 bases, and 18 bases separated the two germline ends. Germline lookup yields CDR1 MNHNS and CDR2 SASEGT. CDR3 size: 14 residues. As DNA, the CDR3 is TGTGCCAGCCGGGACGTCAACAGAGGTACTGAAGCTTTCTTT. Translated: CASRDVNRGTEAFF.

J is TRBJ1-2 and V is TRBV3-1; D might be TRBD1 (6 bases). Trimming took off 3 bases at V and 0 bases at J, with 11 bases between the two ends. This CDR3 is 15 amino acids long. Germline V gene data show CDR1 as LGHDT and CDR2 as YNNKEL (reference sequence). CDR3 DNA sequence: TGTGCCAGCAGCCAGCGACAGGCCCCTAACTATGGCTACACCTTC. It specifies CASSQRQAPNYGYTF.

V is TRBV7-2 and J is TRBJ2-7, with D possibly matching TRBD1 (5 bases). Germline values: CDR1 SGHTA, CDR2 FQGNSA. This CDR3 contains 15 residues. The V end lost 2 bases, the J end lost 2 bases, and 13 bases lay between the germline ends. The CDR3 reads CASSLLQGMAYEQYF. Here the CDR3 DNA reads TGTGCCAGCAGCTTATTGCAGGGTATGGCCTACGAGCAGTACTTC.

Concerning this clonotype itself: Germline is not matched at one junction end, which may reflect a read error. The chain combines TRBV6-1 with TRBJ2-5; TRBD2 matches 10 bases. Per germline, CDR1 MNHNS and CDR2 SASEGT. The CDR3 has 15 amino acids. The CDR3 nucleotides read TGTGCCAGCAGCGAAGCACTAGCGGGAACGGAGACCCAGTACTTC. Translated, it gives CASSEALAGTETQYF.

The sample holds a few counts of this clonotype. This sequence joins TRBV4-1 and TRBJ1-2; D may be TRBD1 (5 bases). V gave up 0 bases and J gave up 8 bases, with 13 bases separating them. The CDR3 consists of 14 residues. Looked up from germline, CDR1 is MGHRA and CDR2 is YSYEKL. The CDR3, as DNA: TGCGCCAGCAGCCAAGACGCGACAGCGAGGGGCTACACCTTC. Protein sequence: CASSQDATARGYTF.

Many counts were recorded for this clonotype. Compared with germline, one end of the junction differs, possibly owing to a read error. The gene calls are TRBV2 and TRBJ1-1; no reliable D call. Germline lookup yields CDR1 SNHLY and CDR2 FYNNEI. This CDR3 spans 12 amino acids. In DNA, the CDR3 is TGCGCCAGCAGCTCCGAAAACACTGAAGCTTTCTTT. It encodes CASSSENTEAFF.

This clonotype was observed many times. This chain links TRBV30 with TRBJ1-6, with unresolved D. V lost 1 base and J 10 bases, leaving 11 bases between the germline ends. The CDR3 is 13 amino acids. Germline V gene data show CDR1 as GTSNPN and CDR2 as SVGIG (reference sequence). The CDR3, as DNA: TGTGCCTGGAGTGAGGACCGGGAATCACCCCTCCACTTT. Residues: CAWSEDRESPLHF.

Remarks on this clonotype: This could be a read error, since a much larger clone is one nucleotide away. The chain links TRBV5-1 to TRBJ1-1; D not resolved. From germline, CDR1 is SGHRS and CDR2 YFSETQ. This CDR3 is 14 amino acids long. The CDR3 is CASSLDGLGTEAVF. As DNA, the CDR3 is TGCGCCAGCAGCTTGGATGGGTTAGGCACTGAAGCTGTCTTT.

The rearrangement joins TRBV18 to TRBJ1-5; 9 positions agree with TRBD1. This CDR3 is built from 15 residues. V gave up 5 bases and J gave up 4 bases; unmatched junction bases: 6. Germline V gene lookup returns CDR1 KGHSH and CDR2 LQKENI. The CDR3: CASSATQGANQPQHF. In DNA, the CDR3 is TGTGCCAGCTCAGCTACACAGGGGGCTAATCAGCCCCAGCATTTT.

Remarks on this clonotype: Relative to the germline gene, one junction end is altered; a read error may explain this. The J gene is TRBJ1-1, the V gene TRBV12-3 or TRBV12-4; D gene unclear. This CDR3 is 13 amino acids long. The CDR3 protein is CASSLAENTEDFF. In nucleotides, the CDR3 is TGTGCCAGCAGTTTAGCTGAGAACACTGAAGATTTCTTT.

The chain carries TRBV28 and TRBJ2-2, with 8 bases that match TRBD1. This CDR3 comprises 14 residues. V shed 10 bases and J 5 bases; nucleotides not matched to a gene: 9. Looked up from germline, CDR1 is MDHEN and CDR2 is SYDVKM. The CDR3 coding sequence is TGTGCCATCCAGACAGGGGTAGGAACCGGGGAGCTGTTTTTT. It translates to CAIQTGVGTGELFF.

This clonotype was recorded many times. The chain combines TRBV3-1 with TRBJ1-6; D may be TRBD1 (5 bases). The CDR3 runs to 16 residues. CDR1 and CDR2 from the germline V gene are LGHDT and YNNKEL (reference sequence). The V end lost 3 bases, the J end lost 0 bases, and 9 bases lay between the germline ends. The CDR3 loop reads CASSQRGGSYNSPLHF. In DNA form, the CDR3 reads TGTGCCAGCAGCCAGAGGGGTGGCTCCTATAATTCACCCCTCCACTTT.

This clonotype was seen only a few times. This chain's CDR3 is CASSEGSAPGYEQYF. CDR3 coding DNA: TGTGCCAGCAGTGAAGGATCAGCGCCCGGCTACGAGCAGTACTTC. This sequence joins TRBV6-1 and TRBJ2-7; D not certain. The V end was cut by 1 base, the J end by 3 bases, with 13 bases between. The CDR3 length is 15 residues. From germline, CDR1 is MNHNS and CDR2 SASEGT.

Ten or more counts support this clonotype. Mismatch with germline at one junction end may stem from a read error. The rearrangement links TRBV6-1 to TRBJ2-4, with D maybe TRBD2 (5 bases). The CDR3 has 14 residues. CDR1 and CDR2 from the germline V gene are MNHNS and SASEGT. The DNA of the CDR3 is TGTGCCAGCAGAAGTTTGCTAGCCAAAAACATTAAGTACTTC. This encodes CASRSLLAKNIKYF.